This entry is about one TCR beta chain. Its antigen specificity is not known. The record has no base qualities; no much larger clone is one base away. The data stem from a study of blood T cell repertoires in COVID-19 (dated by TCRdb to 2018 to 2021). Background for the entire study: The collaborator samples originated in the United States, Italy and Spain and spanned the acute and convalescent phases of COVID-19. The prospective study material was composed of cDNA or gDNA derived from T cells, B-cell-depleted T cells, or PBMCs. Deeply sampled blood TCRbeta repertoires from subjects exposed to, actively infected with, or recovered from COVID-19 were included in the dataset. The repertoires were released in a freely available public database meant as a resource for research on the immune response to SARS-CoV-2. The samples were drawn from two sources: the first 160 participants of the ongoing ImmuneRACE study, and 1,200 or so subjects contributed by 6 global collaborators. Nearly every sample came with metadata listing a de-identified subject ID, COVID-19 status, age in years and sex. Where HLA class I and class II types were available, the types were taken from metadata supplied by the sample provider, not from assay-based typing.

Overall study outcomes, separate from this receptor: The quantity of clinical and demographic metadata differed by source and by participant and was supplied without curation.

Each collaborating institution followed its own protocols to collect whole blood in K2EDTA tubes. Collaborator samples were shipped for TCRbeta analysis as frozen whole blood, isolated PBMCs, or DNA extracted from either sample type. TCRbeta CDR3 regions were amplified from genomic DNA by means of the immunoSEQ Assay, a bias-controlled multiplex PCR. In the source study's methods: The number of nucleated cells in each sample was estimated from the amplification of reference gene primers within the assay. To quantify the absolute abundance of each unique TCRbeta CDR3 rearrangement, sequence reads were collapsed and filtered. For each sample, productive Simpson clonality was calculated as the square root of Simpson's diversity index over productive rearrangements. In TCRdb, the immuneACCESS table is reduced to in-frame sequences with V and J assigned. These tables do not hold every clone; where another copy was compared, an unresolved V gene accounts for under half, and the others remain unexplained. V and J calls and clone size come straight from that table; D and trimming were deduced from the DNA. Within this sample are fewer than 300,000 clones, with around 80% of them counted one time only. The ten largest clones represent 5.7% of the sample.

V is reduced by 5 bases and J by 0 bases, leaving a spacing of 10 bases between them. Including cysteine and phenylalanine, the CDR3 has 14 amino acids. Of the read, only the CDR3 DNA is kept; its 42 bases are in frame from base 1. As encoded in the germline V gene, CDR1 is SGHAT while CDR2 is FQNNGV. This chain is built from TRBV11-2 and TRBJ1-1, with no D gene named confidently. This TCR was sampled from a man older than 75 with acute or convalescent COVID-19. Sequencing input: peripheral blood. The bases are TGTGCCAGCAGCACGGGATTGTTGAACACTGAAGCTTTCTTT. Translated, it reads CASSTGLLNTEAFF.